This T cell receptor beta chain was retrieved from a study of T cells in Graves' hyperthyroidism and ophthalmopathy. RNA transcripts provided the source from which TCR beta CDR3 regions were amplified. An initial round of RT-PCR targeting the TCR CDR3 relied on the HTBI primer set. TCRdb reprocessed the multiplex PCR reads via MiXCR and lists one record per CDR3 protein. The sample consists of hundreds of thousands of distinct CDR3 sequences, approximately 25% of them appearing once. Enrolled ophthalmopathy patients presented with a Clinical Activity Score of at least 3, a NOSPECS grade of at least 4, and disease duration under 3 months. Patients were excluded because of uncontrolled infection, other autoimmune disease, pregnancy or lactation. Germline assignment: CDR1 SGHAT and CDR2 FQNNGV. With V trimmed by 5 bases and J by 7 bases, 16 bases remained unmatched. The CDR3 sequence is 17 residues long.

Sequencing input: blood. The TCR was taken from a woman in her twenties or thirties with Graves' ophthalmopathy. The chain recombines TRBV11-2 with TRBJ2-2; TRBD1 matches at 7 bases. CDR3 protein: CASSNPNRGEYNGELFF. As DNA, the CDR3 is TGTGCCAGCAGCAACCCTAACAGGGGCGAATATAACGGGGAGCTGTTTTTT.